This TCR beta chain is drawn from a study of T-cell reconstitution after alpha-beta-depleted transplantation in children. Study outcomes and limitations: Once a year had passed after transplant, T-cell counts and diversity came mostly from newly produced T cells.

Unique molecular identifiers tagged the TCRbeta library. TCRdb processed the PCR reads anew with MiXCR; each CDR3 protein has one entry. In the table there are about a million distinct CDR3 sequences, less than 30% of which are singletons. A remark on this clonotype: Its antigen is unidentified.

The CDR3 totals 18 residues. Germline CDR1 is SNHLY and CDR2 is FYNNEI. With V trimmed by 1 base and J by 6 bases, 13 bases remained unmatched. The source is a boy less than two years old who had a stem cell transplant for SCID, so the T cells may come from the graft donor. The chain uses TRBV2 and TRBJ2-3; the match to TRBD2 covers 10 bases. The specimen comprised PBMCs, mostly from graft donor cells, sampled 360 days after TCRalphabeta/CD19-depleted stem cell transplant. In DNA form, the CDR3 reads TGTGCCAGCAGTGAAGAGCCTAGCGGGGGCCCGAGAGGGGATACGCAGTATTTT. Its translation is CASSEEPSGGPRGDTQYF.